This TCR beta chain was documented in a study of T cells expressing NK-cell markers. Study background: Researchers got TCR beta repertoires out of sorted CD3+CD56+NKG2C+, CD3+CD56+NKG2C- and CD3+CD56-NKG2C+ T cells.

TCR beta cDNA was generated via 5'RACE template switching incorporating UMIs. TCRdb reanalyzed the 5' RACE reads, giving one entry per CDR3 protein sequence and no DNA. The listing records 150,000 to 160,000 distinct CDR3 sequences. Overall study results and limits: Expanded NKG2C+ T cell clones were not confirmed as HCMV-specific. These same clonotypes (in four donors) also led the CD3+CD56-NKG2C+ fraction.

The CDR3 is 11 residues long. Germline assignment: CDR1 MGHRA and CDR2 YSYEKL. Remarks on this clonotype: Its antigen is undetermined.

The sample taken for sequencing was blood T cells: a sorted CD56 or NKG2C T cell subset, CD4+ or CD8+ T cells, or bulk PBMC T cells (not recorded which). This receptor was obtained from a woman between 45 and 65 years old in good health. The chain links TRBV4-1 to TRBJ2-1. The CDR3 spells CASMGLGEQFF.